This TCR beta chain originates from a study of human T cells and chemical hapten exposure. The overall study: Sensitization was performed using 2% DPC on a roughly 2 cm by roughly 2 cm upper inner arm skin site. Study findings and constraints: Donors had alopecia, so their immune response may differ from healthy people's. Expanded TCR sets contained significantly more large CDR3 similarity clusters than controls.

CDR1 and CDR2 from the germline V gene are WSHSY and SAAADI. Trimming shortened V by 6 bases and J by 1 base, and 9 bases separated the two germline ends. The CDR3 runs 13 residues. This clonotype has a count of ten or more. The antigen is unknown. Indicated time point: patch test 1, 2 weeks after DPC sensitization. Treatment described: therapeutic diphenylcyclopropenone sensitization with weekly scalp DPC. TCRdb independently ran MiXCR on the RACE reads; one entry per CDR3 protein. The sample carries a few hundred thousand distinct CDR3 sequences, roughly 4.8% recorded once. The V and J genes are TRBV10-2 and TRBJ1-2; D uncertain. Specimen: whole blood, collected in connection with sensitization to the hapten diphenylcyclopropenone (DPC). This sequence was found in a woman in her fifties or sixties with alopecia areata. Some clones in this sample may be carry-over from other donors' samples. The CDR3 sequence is CASSHRVNYGYTF. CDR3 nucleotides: TGCGCCAGCAGCCACCGGGTTAACTATGGCTACACCTTC.